This T cell receptor beta chain is from a study of identical twins. MiXCR, applied by TCRdb to the 5' RACE reads, yields one record per CDR3 protein. The top ten clones hold under 10% of a sample with under 400,000 distinct CDR3 sequences, roughly 10% of them seen once. The table lists this clonotype with many counts. What it recognizes is unknown. CDR3 length: 14 amino acids. Deletions cut 5 bases from V and 7 bases from J, with 14 bases between. Germline V CDR1 and CDR2: SGHTA, FQGNSA. General observations from the study: A partial confounding effect on zero-insertion analyses could come from invariant MAIT and iNKT cells.

The source material was naive T cells sorted from blood. The V and J genes are TRBV7-2 and TRBJ1-4; D is uncertain. The clonotype was recovered from a woman aged 45-65 years in good health. CDR3 nucleotide sequence: TGTGCCAGCAGCGCGGGAGGGAGTACTGAAAAACTGTTTTTT. As protein: CASSAGGSTEKLFF.